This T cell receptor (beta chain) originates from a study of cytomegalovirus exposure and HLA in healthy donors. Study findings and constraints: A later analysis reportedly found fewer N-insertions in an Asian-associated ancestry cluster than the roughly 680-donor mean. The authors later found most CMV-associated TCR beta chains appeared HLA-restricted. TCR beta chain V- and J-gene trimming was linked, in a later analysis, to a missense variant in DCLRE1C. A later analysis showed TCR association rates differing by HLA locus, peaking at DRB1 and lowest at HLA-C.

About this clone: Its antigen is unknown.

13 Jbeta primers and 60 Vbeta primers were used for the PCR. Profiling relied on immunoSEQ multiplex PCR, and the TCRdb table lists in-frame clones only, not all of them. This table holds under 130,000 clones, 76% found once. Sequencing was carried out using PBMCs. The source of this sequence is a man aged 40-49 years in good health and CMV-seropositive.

The CDR3 region has the DNA TGTGCCAGCAGCGTAGTAGGGGGCTTCACTGAAGCTTTCTTT. Its protein product is CASSVVGGFTEAFF. The chain has TRBV9 and TRBJ1-1, with 7 bases identical to TRBD1. The CDR3 has 14 amino acids. Germline V gene lookup returns CDR1 SGDLS and CDR2 YYNGEE. J was trimmed by 4 bases and V by 0 bases; bases with no gene match: 3.